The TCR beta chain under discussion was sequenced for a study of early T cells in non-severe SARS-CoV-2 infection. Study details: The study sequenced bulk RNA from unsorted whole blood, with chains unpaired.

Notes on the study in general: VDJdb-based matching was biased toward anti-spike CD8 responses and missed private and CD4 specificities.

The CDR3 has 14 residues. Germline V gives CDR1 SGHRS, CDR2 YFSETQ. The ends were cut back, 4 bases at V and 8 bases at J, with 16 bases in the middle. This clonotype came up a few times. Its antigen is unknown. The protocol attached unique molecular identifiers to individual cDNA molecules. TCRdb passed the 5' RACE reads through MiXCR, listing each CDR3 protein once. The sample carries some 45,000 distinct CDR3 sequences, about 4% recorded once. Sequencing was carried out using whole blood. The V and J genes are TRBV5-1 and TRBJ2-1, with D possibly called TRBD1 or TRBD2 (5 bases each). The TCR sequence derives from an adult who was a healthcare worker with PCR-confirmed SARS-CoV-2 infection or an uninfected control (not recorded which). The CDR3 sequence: CASSRDPVGDEQFF. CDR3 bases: TGCGCCAGCAGCCGGGACCCAGTCGGCGATGAGCAGTTCTTC. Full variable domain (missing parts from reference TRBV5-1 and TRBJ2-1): KAGVTQTPRYLIKTRGQQVTLSCSPISGHRSVSWYQQTPGQGLQFLFEYFSETQRNKGNFPGRFSGRQFSNSRSEMNVSTLELGDSALYLCASSRDPVGDEQFFGPGTRLTVL.